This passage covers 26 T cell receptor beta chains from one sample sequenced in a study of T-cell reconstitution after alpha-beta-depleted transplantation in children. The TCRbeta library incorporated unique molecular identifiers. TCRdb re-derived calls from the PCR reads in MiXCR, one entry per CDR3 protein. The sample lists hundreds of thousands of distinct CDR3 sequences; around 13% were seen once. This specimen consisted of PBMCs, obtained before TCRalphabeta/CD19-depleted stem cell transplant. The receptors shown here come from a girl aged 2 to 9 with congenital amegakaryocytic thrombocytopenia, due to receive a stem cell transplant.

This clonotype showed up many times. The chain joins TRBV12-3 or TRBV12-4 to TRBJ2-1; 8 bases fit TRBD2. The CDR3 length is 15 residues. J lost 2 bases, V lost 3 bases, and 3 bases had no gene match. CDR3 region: CASSLIAGTYNEQFF. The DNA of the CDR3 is TGTGCCAGCAGTTTGATAGCGGGAACCTACAATGAGCAGTTCTTC.

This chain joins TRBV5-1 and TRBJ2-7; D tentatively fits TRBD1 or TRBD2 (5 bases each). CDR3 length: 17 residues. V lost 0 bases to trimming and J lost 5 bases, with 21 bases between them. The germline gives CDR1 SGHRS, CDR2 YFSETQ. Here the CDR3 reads CASSLAFTGLRVNEQYF. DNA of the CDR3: TGCGCCAGCAGCTTGGCGTTTACGGGGCTTAGGGTGAACGAGCAGTACTTC. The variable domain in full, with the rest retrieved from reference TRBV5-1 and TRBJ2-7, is KAGVTQTPRYLIKTRGQQVTLSCSPISGHRSVSWYQQTPGQGLQFLFEYFSETQRNKGNFPGRFSGRQFSNSRSEMNVSTLELGDSALYLCASSLAFTGLRVNEQYFGPGTRLTVT.

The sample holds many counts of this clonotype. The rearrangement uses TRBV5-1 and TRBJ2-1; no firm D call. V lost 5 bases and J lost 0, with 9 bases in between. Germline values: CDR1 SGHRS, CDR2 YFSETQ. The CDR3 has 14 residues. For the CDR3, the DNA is TGCGCCAGCAGAAAGCAGAGCTCCTACAATGAGCAGTTCTTC. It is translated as CASRKQSSYNEQFF.

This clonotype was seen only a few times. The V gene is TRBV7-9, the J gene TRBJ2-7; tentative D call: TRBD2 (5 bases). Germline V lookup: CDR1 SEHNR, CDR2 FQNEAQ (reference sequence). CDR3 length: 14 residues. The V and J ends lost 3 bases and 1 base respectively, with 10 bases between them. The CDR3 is CASSFGGLSYEQYF. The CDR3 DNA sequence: TGTGCCAGCAGCTTCGGCGGGCTTTCCTACGAGCAGTACTTC.

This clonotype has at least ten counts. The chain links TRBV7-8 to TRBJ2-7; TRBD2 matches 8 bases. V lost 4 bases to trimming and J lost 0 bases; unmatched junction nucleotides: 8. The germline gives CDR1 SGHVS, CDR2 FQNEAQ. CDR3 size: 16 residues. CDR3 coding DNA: TGTGCCAGCAGCTCAATAGCCCTAGCGGGCTCCTACGAGCAGTACTTC. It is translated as CASSSIALAGSYEQYF. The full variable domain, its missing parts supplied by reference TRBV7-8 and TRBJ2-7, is GAGVSQSPRYKVAKRGQDVALRCDPISGHVSLFWYQQALGQGPEFLTYFQNEAQLDKSGLPSDRFFAERPEGSVSTLKIQRTQQEDSAVYLCASSSIALAGSYEQYFGPGTRLTVT.

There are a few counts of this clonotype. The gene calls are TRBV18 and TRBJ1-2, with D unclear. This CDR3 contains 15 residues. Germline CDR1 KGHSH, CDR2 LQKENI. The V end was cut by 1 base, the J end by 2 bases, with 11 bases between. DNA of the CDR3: TGTGCCAGCTCACCACAGGCCCGAGGGAACTATGGCTACACCTTC. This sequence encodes CASSPQARGNYGYTF.

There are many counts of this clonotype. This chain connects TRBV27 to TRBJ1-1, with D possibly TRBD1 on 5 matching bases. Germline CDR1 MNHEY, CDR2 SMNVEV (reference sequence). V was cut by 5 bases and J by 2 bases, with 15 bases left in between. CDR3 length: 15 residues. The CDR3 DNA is TGTGCCAGCAGTGATCGACAGAACATTAACACTGAAGCTTTCTTT. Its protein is CASSDRQNINTEAFF.

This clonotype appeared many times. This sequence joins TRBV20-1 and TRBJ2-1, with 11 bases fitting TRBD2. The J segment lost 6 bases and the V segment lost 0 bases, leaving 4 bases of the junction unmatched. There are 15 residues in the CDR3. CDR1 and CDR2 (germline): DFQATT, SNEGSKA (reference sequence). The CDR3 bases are TGCAGTGCTAGAGATCTAGCGGGAGGCCTCAATGAGCAGTTCTTC. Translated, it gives CSARDLAGGLNEQFF.

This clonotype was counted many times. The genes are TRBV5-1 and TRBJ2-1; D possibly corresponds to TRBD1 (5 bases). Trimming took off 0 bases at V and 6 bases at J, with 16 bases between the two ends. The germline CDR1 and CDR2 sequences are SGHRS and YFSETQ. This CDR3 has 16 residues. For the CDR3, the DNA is TGCGCCAGCAGCTTGGGGGGCAGCTACTTTTCCAATGAGCAGTTCTTC. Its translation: CASSLGGSYFSNEQFF.

The DNA of the CDR3 is TGTGCCAGCAGCCAAGACATGTGGGCACTACAAGAGACCCAGTACTTC. As protein: CASSQDMWALQETQYF. This chain links TRBV3-1 with TRBJ2-5; D not certain. This CDR3 spans 16 amino acids. V dropped 0 bases and J dropped 2 bases, with 13 bases sitting between them. Germline V gene lookup returns CDR1 LGHDT and CDR2 YNNKEL (reference sequence).

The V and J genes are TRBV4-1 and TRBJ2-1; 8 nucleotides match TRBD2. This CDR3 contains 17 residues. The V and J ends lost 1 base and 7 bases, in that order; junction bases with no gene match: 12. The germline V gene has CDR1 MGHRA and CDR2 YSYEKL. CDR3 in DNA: TGCGCCAGCAGCCAAGGGGGTAGCGGGGCCCCCTGGAATGAGCAGTTCTTC. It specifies CASSQGGSGAPWNEQFF.

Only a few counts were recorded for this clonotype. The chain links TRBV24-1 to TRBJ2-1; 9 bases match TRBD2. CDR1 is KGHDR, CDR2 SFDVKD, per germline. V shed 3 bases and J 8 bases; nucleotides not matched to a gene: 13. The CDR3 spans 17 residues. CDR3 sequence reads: CATSDTAGAGGPYEQFF. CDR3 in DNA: TGTGCCACCAGTGATACCGCGGGGGCGGGAGGGCCGTATGAGCAGTTCTTC.

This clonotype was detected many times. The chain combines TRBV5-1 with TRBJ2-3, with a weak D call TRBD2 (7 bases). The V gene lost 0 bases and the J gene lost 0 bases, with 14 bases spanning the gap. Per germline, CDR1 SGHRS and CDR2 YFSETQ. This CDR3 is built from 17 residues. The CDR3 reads CASSLAGGSPSTDTQYF. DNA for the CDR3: TGCGCCAGCAGCTTGGCGGGGGGCTCCCCTAGCACAGATACGCAGTATTTT.

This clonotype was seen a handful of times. The CDR3 nucleotides read TGTGCCAGCAGTTTATTAGGGACTAGCCCCCACGAGCAGTACTTC. Its protein product is CASSLLGTSPHEQYF. The chain couples TRBV12-3 or TRBV12-4 to TRBJ2-7; TRBD2 agrees at 9 bases. The CDR3 totals 15 residues. V lost 2 bases, J lost 5 bases, and 7 bases stayed unmatched.

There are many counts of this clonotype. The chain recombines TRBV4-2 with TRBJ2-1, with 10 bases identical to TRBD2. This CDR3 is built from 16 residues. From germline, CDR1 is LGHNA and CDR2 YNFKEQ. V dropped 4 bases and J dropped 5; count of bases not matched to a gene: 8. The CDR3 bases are TGTGCCAGCAGCCCTGGACTAGCGGTCTATAACAATGAGCAGTTCTTC. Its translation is CASSPGLAVYNNEQFF.

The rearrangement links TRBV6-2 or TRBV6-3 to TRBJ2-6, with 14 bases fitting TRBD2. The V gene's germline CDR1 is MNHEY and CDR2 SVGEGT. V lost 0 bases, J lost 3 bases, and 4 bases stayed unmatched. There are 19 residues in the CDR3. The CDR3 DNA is TGTGCCAGCAGTTACTCTCTGGGACTAGCGGGAGTTGGGGCCAACGTCCTGACTTTC. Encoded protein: CASSYSLGLAGVGANVLTF.

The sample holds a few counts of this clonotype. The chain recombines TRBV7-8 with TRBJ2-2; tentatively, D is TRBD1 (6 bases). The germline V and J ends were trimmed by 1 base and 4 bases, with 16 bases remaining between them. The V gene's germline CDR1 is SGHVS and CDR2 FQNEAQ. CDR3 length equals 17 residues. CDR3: CASSLVADSDITGELFF. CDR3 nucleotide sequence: TGTGCCAGCAGCTTAGTCGCGGACAGTGATATCACCGGGGAGCTGTTTTTT.

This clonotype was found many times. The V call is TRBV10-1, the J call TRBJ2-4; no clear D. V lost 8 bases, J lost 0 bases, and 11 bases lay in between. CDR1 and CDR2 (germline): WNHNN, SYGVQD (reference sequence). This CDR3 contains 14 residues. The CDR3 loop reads CASAGLLAKNIQYF. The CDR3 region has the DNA TGCGCCAGCGCTGGTCTCCTAGCCAAAAACATTCAGTACTTC.

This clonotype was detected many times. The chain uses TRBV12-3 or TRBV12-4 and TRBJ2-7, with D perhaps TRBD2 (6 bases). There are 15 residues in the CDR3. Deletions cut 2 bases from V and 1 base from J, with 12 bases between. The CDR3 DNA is TGTGCCAGCAGTTTACGCCCGGGAGAATCCTACGAGCAGTACTTC. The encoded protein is CASSLRPGESYEQYF.

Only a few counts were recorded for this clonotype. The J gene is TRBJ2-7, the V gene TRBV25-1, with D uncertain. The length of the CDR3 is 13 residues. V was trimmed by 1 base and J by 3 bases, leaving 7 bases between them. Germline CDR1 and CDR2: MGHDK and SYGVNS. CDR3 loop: CASSESPGYEQYF. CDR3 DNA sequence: TGTGCCAGCAGTGAATCACCCGGCTACGAGCAGTACTTC.

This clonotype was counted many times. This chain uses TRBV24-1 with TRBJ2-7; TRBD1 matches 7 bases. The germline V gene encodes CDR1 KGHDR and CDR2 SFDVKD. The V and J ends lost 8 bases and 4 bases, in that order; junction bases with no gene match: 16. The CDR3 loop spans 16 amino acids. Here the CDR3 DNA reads TGTGCCACCACCTTGGTCGAGGGGGCTCAACTTTACGAGCAGTACTTC. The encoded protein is CATTLVEGAQLYEQYF.

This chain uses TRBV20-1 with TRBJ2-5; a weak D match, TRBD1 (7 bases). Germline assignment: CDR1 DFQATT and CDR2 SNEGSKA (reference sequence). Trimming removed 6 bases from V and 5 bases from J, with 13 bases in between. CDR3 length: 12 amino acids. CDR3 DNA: TGCAGTGCGCAGGGGGACTCCGAGACCCAGTACTTC. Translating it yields CSAQGDSETQYF.

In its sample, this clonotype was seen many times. This CDR3 is CSASSGGWGTDTQYF. DNA of the CDR3: TGCAGTGCTAGTTCCGGGGGGTGGGGCACAGATACGCAGTATTTT. The rearrangement links TRBV20-1 to TRBJ2-3; 7 bases agree with TRBD2. The CDR3 is 15 residues long. J gave up 1 base and V 3 bases, and 7 bases lay outside the gene matches. Germline V gives CDR1 DFQATT, CDR2 SNEGSKA (reference sequence).

As DNA, the CDR3 is TGTGCCATAGCGAATCAGCCCCAGCATTTT. This gives the protein CAIANQPQHF. This chain uses TRBV10-3 with TRBJ1-5; D call uncertain. The length of the CDR3 is 10 residues. The ends were cut back, 9 bases at V and 4 bases at J, with 4 bases in the middle. CDR1 is ENHRY and CDR2 is SYGVKD in the germline V gene.

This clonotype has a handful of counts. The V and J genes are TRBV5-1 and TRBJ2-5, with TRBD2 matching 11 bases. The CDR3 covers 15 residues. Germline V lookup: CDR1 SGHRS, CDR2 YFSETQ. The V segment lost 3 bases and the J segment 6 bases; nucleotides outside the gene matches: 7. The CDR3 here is CASSSLAGGRQTQYF. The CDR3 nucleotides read TGCGCCAGCAGCTCGTTAGCGGGAGGGAGGCAGACCCAGTACTTC.

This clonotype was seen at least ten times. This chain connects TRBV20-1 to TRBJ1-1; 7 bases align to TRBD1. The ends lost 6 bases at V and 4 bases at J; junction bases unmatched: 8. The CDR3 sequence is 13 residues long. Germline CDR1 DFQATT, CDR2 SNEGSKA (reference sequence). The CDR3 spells CSARNRGFTEAFF. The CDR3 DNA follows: TGCAGTGCGAGAAACAGGGGTTTCACTGAAGCTTTCTTT.